Listed below are T cell receptor beta chains from one sample, sequenced in a study of OX40 agonist ivuxolimab in advanced cancers. Sequencing was performed with immunoSEQ multiplex PCR; in TCRdb, only in-frame clones are kept and a portion is missing. Counted here are roughly 48,000 clones, more than 75% occurring once; the ten biggest clones make up under 13%. The specimen was CD4+ or CD8+ T cells sorted from blood, collected in a trial of the OX40 agonist ivuxolimab. These receptors were taken from an adult with an advanced solid tumor such as melanoma, head and neck, liver or kidney cancer. Both conserved end residues are part of each CDR3. Each record gives: J gene, V gene, CDR3 protein.

>TRBJ1-1|TRBV9
CASSVGAGPGTEAFF
>TRBJ2-5|TRBV4-3
CASSQDSGKAPPQYF
>TRBJ2-7|TRBV2
CASSSRDWGYEQYF
>TRBJ2-3|TRBV7-9
CASSLFLASGTDTQYF
>TRBJ2-7|TRBV2
CASSDELSYEQYF
>TRBJ1-1|TRBV6-6
CATQGNTEAFF
>TRBJ1-2|TRBV19
CASSSSVGYGYTF
>TRBJ2-5|TRBV7-9
CASSSPPVGQDQETQYF
>TRBJ2-2|TRBV7-3
CASSLNPGTGLHGELFF
>TRBJ2-7|TRBV7-9
CASSFGGAQGSYEQYF
>TRBJ2-7|TRBV7-9
CASSLTATYEQYF
>TRBJ2-1|TRBV15
CATSSSAASGRACEQFF
>TRBJ2-4|TRBV9
CASSVFWKNIQYF
>TRBJ2-7|TRBV14
CASSQLINTNLTYEQYF
>TRBJ1-1|TRBV4-3
CASSQDLGGVRTEAFF
>TRBJ2-1|TRBV14
CASSSFASGGAGEQFF
>TRBJ1-5|TRBV19
CASSRTALNQPQHF
>TRBJ1-6|TRBV4-3
CASSQGGKNSPLHF
>TRBJ1-5|TRBV25-1
CASSEWKTVGNQPQHF
>TRBJ1-1|TRBV11-2
CASSPGYTEAFF
>TRBJ2-3|TRBV4-1
CASSQGVGTDTQYF
>TRBJ2-7|TRBV9
CASSPTGVRVYEQYF
>TRBJ1-2|TRBV4-3
CASSQAGGGDLNYGYTF
>TRBJ2-2|TRBV14
CASSPYQAGVSNTGELFF
>TRBJ2-7|TRBV30
CAWSVIKGYEQYF
>TRBJ1-6|TRBV4-3
CASSQGGDRNNSPLHF
>TRBJ2-1|TRBV9
CASSPVDGNEQFF
>TRBJ2-7|TRBV7-2
CATGEREYSAGEQYF
>TRBJ1-5|TRBV6-1
CASSSQGNNQPQHF
>TRBJ1-2|TRBV9
CASSVEDSFNYGYTF
>TRBJ2-1|TRBV6-5
CASSYRLAGYNEQFF
>TRBJ2-6|TRBV19
CATVDILGTGANVLTF
>TRBJ1-2|TRBV5-4
CASSSDRGPDNYGYTF
>TRBJ2-2|TRBV4-3
CASSHGQGAGELFF
>TRBJ2-5|TRBV7-9
CASSLAGLGVETQYF
>TRBJ2-1|TRBV6-5
CASSPSGNNEQFF
>TRBJ1-1|TRBV25-1
CASSVGPLGGFTEAFF
>TRBJ2-1|TRBV10-2
CASSESSALAGVEEQFF
>TRBJ1-1|TRBV6-6
CASSSTAGGTEAFF
>TRBJ2-1|TRBV14
CASSSQRGGLNEQFF
>TRBJ1-5|TRBV7-9
CASSRTGRQGSNQPQHF
>TRBJ1-1|TRBV27
CASSFGGLNTEAFF
>TRBJ2-5|TRBV5-1
CASDTGGLETQYF
>TRBJ1-2|TRBV28
CASKEAANYGYTF